These 28 T cell receptor beta chains were sequenced from one sample in a study of human T cells and chemical hapten exposure. TCRdb passed the RACE reads through MiXCR, listing each CDR3 protein once. The data hold more than 90,000 distinct CDR3 sequences, with more than 9% observed a single time. This sample's time point: patch test 1, 2 weeks after DPC sensitization. Treatment here: therapeutic diphenylcyclopropenone sensitization with weekly scalp DPC. The sequenced sample was whole blood, obtained in connection with sensitization to the hapten diphenylcyclopropenone (DPC). All receptors come from a man between 40 and 49 years old with alopecia areata. Some clones in this sample may be carry-over from other donors' samples.

This clonotype was counted at least ten times. J is TRBJ2-5 and V is TRBV5-1; TRBD2 matches at 7 bases. In germline, CDR1 is SGHRS, CDR2 YFSETQ. The junction had 11 bases not matched to a gene; V was cut back by 6 bases and J by 9 bases. The CDR3 runs 13 residues. The CDR3 DNA reads TGCGCCAGCACACTAGCGATCCGGGGGGCCCAGTACTTC. Its protein product is CASTLAIRGAQYF.

This clonotype occurred many times. This chain connects TRBV29-1 to TRBJ1-1, with no clear D. CDR3 length: 16 amino acids. V was shortened by 4 bases and J by 3 bases, with 21 bases between the two germline ends. CDR1 SQVTM and CDR2 ANQGSEA come from the germline V gene. The CDR3 coding sequence is TGCAGCGTTGTCCGGGCCCAAGGGCTTACGGACACTGAAGCTTTCTTT. Its translation: CSVVRAQGLTDTEAFF.

The table lists this clonotype with many counts. In nucleotides, the CDR3 is TGTGCCAGCAGCGTTGGGGGATATGGTCAGCCCCAGCATTTT. Its translation: CASSVGGYGQPQHF. The V gene is TRBV9, the J gene TRBJ1-5, with D maybe TRBD1 (5 bases). This CDR3 region has 14 residues. CDR1 is SGDLS and CDR2 is YYNGEE in the germline V gene. Trimming shortened V by 2 bases and J by 6 bases, and 12 bases separated the two germline ends.

This sequence joins TRBV28 and TRBJ1-5; possible D gene TRBD1, 5 bases. CDR3 length: 15 amino acids. The V end was cut by 4 bases, the J end by 2 bases, with 12 bases between. The V gene's germline CDR1 is MDHEN and CDR2 SYDVKM. CDR3 DNA sequence: TGTGCCAGCAGTTCGGGGGGTTCTGGCAATCAGCCCCAGCATTTT. Translated: CASSSGGSGNQPQHF.

This clonotype was detected many times. The J gene is TRBJ2-3, the V gene TRBV20-1; 11 bases agree with TRBD2. Germline V lookup: CDR1 DFQATT, CDR2 SNEGSKA (reference sequence). V lost 4 bases, J lost 10 bases, and 13 bases stayed unmatched. This CDR3 has 15 amino acids. The CDR3 nucleotides are TGCAGTGCTACTAGACTAGCGGGACCCCAGAGCGCGCAGTATTTT. This codes for CSATRLAGPQSAQYF.

This clonotype has a handful of counts. The chain uses TRBV6-2 or TRBV6-3 and TRBJ2-3, with unresolved D. Germline CDR1 and CDR2: MNHEY and SVGEGT. The CDR3 runs 15 residues. V was clipped by 4 bases and J by 2 bases, with 13 bases between them. CDR3 protein: CASSSFPDPTDTQYF. As DNA, the CDR3 is TGTGCCAGCAGTTCTTTTCCCGATCCCACAGATACGCAGTATTTT.

The chain couples TRBV7-2 to TRBJ2-3, with 10 nucleotides matching TRBD2. Germline CDR1 is SGHTA and CDR2 is FQGNSA. The length of the CDR3 is 16 residues. V was clipped by 1 base and J by 4 bases; unmatched bases: 5. CDR3: CASSLGAGGPSDTQYF. CDR3 coding DNA: TGTGCCAGCAGCTTAGGAGCGGGAGGGCCCTCAGATACGCAGTATTTT.

The J gene is TRBJ2-3, the V gene TRBV29-1, with D tentatively TRBD1 (5 bases). CDR1 and CDR2 from the germline V gene are SQVTM and ANQGSEA. The CDR3 length is 15 residues. The V end lost 6 bases, the J end lost 2 bases, and 18 bases lay between the germline ends. CDR3 region: CSVITSRGPTDTQYF. CDR3 DNA: TGCAGCGTCATAACCTCAAGGGGCCCCACAGATACGCAGTATTTT.

The rearrangement uses TRBV12-3 or TRBV12-4 and TRBJ1-2; D possibly corresponds to TRBD1 (5 bases). The CDR3 spans 13 residues. The V end lost 5 bases, the J end lost 7 bases, and 14 bases lay between the germline ends. CDR3 DNA: TGTGCCAGCAGTCCGGTTCGGGGGGGTGGCTACACCTTC. This translates into CASSPVRGGGYTF.

The V call is TRBV11-1, the J call TRBJ2-7; the D call may be TRBD1 or TRBD2 (5 bases each). Germline loops: CDR1 SGHAT, CDR2 FQDESV (reference sequence). V was pared by 5 bases and J by 6 bases, with 29 bases between. The CDR3 sequence is 18 residues long. Written as DNA, the CDR3 is TGTGCCAGCAGCGACGTCCCAATGAGTCAAGGGGAGAAAAGCGAGCAGTACGTC. Translated: CASSDVPMSQGEKSEQYV.

This clonotype was detected only a few times. V usage is TRBV19 and J usage is TRBJ1-4, with no clear D. Deletions cut 7 bases from V and 7 bases from J, with 16 bases between. The germline V gene has CDR1 LNHDA and CDR2 SQIVND (reference sequence). CDR3 size: 14 residues. This CDR3 is CASNLGGTREKLFF. In nucleotides, the CDR3 is TGTGCCAGTAACCTGGGAGGTACTCGTGAAAAACTGTTTTTT.

The V gene is TRBV2, the J gene TRBJ1-1; no clear D. The germline CDR1 and CDR2 sequences are SNHLY and FYNNEI. The CDR3 has 11 residues. Deletions cut 10 bases from V and 2 bases from J, with 8 bases between. The CDR3 region has the DNA TGTGCCACGTCGTATAACACTGAAGCTTTCTTT. It translates to CATSYNTEAFF.

The chain joins TRBV29-1 to TRBJ2-1, with 9 bases matching TRBD1. The V and J ends lost 4 bases and 10 bases, in that order; junction bases with no gene match: 8. The germline V gene encodes CDR1 SQVTM and CDR2 ANQGSEA. The CDR3 is 13 amino acids. Here the CDR3 DNA reads TGCAGCGTTGTGGGACAGGGCCAACGAGAGCAGTTCTTC. Translation: CSVVGQGQREQFF.

This clonotype was observed at least ten times. V gene TRBV12-3 or TRBV12-4 combines with J gene TRBJ2-3; the D is unclear. Trimming shortened V by 0 bases and J by 6 bases, and 10 bases separated the two germline ends. The length of the CDR3 is 14 residues. The CDR3 bases are TGTGCCAGCAGTTTAGCCGGAACCCGCGATACGCAGTATTTT. Amino acids: CASSLAGTRDTQYF.

This clonotype was seen only a few times. Here the CDR3 reads CSARVFETAASPLHF. In DNA form, the CDR3 reads TGCAGTGCTAGAGTTTTTGAGACAGCCGCTTCACCCCTCCACTTT. The V call is TRBV20-1, the J call TRBJ1-6; D is possibly TRBD1 (5 bases). CDR1 and CDR2 from the germline V gene are DFQATT and SNEGSKA (reference sequence). Trimming took 1 base from V and 9 from J, leaving 16 bases between them. This CDR3 spans 15 amino acids.

This clonotype has just a few counts. The chain combines TRBV20-1 with TRBJ2-6; D perhaps matches TRBD1 (6 bases). CDR1 and CDR2 (germline): DFQATT, SNEGSKA (reference sequence). This CDR3 has 17 residues. V gave up 5 bases and J gave up 0 bases, with 17 bases separating them. CDR3 region: CSAQGHPAGSGANVLTF. The CDR3 DNA sequence: TGCAGTGCTCAGGGACATCCCGCGGGCTCTGGGGCCAACGTCCTGACTTTC.

This clonotype showed up just a few times. The chain combines TRBV5-4 with TRBJ2-3; TRBD2 might be the D (7 bases). V lost 3 bases, J lost 8 bases, and 16 bases lay in between. This CDR3 is 14 amino acids long. Germline assignment: CDR1 SGHNT and CDR2 YYREEE (reference sequence). CDR3 sequence reads: CASSSQGGGGTQYF. DNA of the CDR3: TGTGCCAGCAGCTCACAGGGAGGGGGTGGTACGCAGTATTTT. Based on the CDR3 plus reference TRBV5-4 and TRBJ2-3, the full variable domain is ETGVTQSPTHLIKTRGQQVTLRCSSQSGHNTVSWYQQALGQGPQFIFQYYREEENGRGNFPPRFSGLQFPNYSSELNVNALELDDSALYLCASSSQGGGGTQYFGPGTRLTVL.

There are a few counts of this clonotype. The chain uses TRBV6-2 or TRBV6-3 and TRBJ2-1; D is possibly TRBD1 or TRBD2 (5 bases each). Deletions cut 6 bases from V and 4 bases from J, with 16 bases between. Germline V CDR1 and CDR2: MNHEY, SVGEGT. There are 15 residues in the CDR3. For the CDR3, the DNA is TGTGCCAGCAGCCCTTTGGGGGACCCTTACAATGAGCAGTTCTTC. Translation: CASSPLGDPYNEQFF.

This clonotype occurred a few times. CDR3 residues: CASSSGYQETQYF. CDR3 DNA sequence: TGTGCCAGCAGTTCGGGGTACCAAGAGACCCAGTACTTC. This chain joins TRBV6-2 or TRBV6-3 and TRBJ2-5; tentative D call: TRBD2 (5 bases). Germline-derived CDR1 and CDR2 are MNHEY and SVGEGT. V was pared by 4 bases and J by 0 bases, with 6 bases between. The CDR3 length is 13 residues.

The chain couples TRBV5-1 to TRBJ1-2; D is ambiguous. The length of the CDR3 is 12 residues. Deletions cut 3 bases from V and 2 bases from J, with 5 bases between. The germline gives CDR1 SGHRS, CDR2 YFSETQ. CDR3 sequence: CASSSDNYGYTF. CDR3 nucleotides: TGCGCCAGCAGCTCGGACAACTATGGCTACACCTTC.

The chain has TRBV12-3 or TRBV12-4 and TRBJ2-7; 11 nucleotides match TRBD2. This CDR3 spans 17 amino acids. V trimming: 5 bases; J trimming: 0 bases; junction bases outside the gene matches: 9. The CDR3 protein is CASSPKTGTSGSYEQYV. In DNA form, the CDR3 reads TGTGCCAGCAGTCCAAAGACCGGGACTAGCGGCTCCTACGAGCAGTACGTC.

This clonotype was observed a handful of times. This rearrangement joins TRBV28 to TRBJ2-7, with 12 bases lining up with TRBD2. Trimming removed 5 bases from V and 2 bases from J; junction bases left unmatched: 7. Germline V lookup: CDR1 MDHEN, CDR2 SYDVKM. This CDR3 contains 16 residues. CDR3 DNA: TGTGCCAGCAGTCCTCGACTAGCGGGGGTGACCTACGAGCAGTACGTC. Translation gives CASSPRLAGVTYEQYV.

This clonotype was seen more than once but under ten times. This rearrangement joins TRBV10-3 to TRBJ1-4; D gene ambiguous. The germline CDR1 and CDR2 sequences are ENHRY and SYGVKD. This CDR3 is 14 amino acids long. Trimming left V 4 bases short and J 8 bases short, with 14 bases between. This CDR3 is CAISGGSPGEKLFF. In DNA form, the CDR3 reads TGTGCCATCAGTGGAGGCTCCCCCGGCGAAAAACTGTTTTTT.

This clonotype is medium-sized in the sample. The chain joins TRBV27 to TRBJ1-1, with D perhaps TRBD1 (6 bases). CDR1 is MNHEY, CDR2 SMNVEV, per germline (reference sequence). V gave up 5 bases and J gave up 3 bases, with 16 bases separating them. This CDR3 has 15 amino acids. This chain's CDR3 is CASSPPGGAYTEAFF. The CDR3 DNA reads TGTGCCAGCAGTCCACCGGGGGGGGCCTACACTGAAGCTTTCTTT.

The chain couples TRBV28 to TRBJ1-2, with TRBD1 as a possible D gene (5 bases). V lost 6 bases to trimming and J lost 6 bases, with 11 bases between them. Germline-derived CDR1 and CDR2 are MDHEN and SYDVKM. The CDR3 spans 12 residues. CDR3 sequence (DNA): TGTGCCAGCAGCTCCGGGACTAATGGCTACACCTTC. Translation gives CASSSGTNGYTF.

The V call is TRBV3-1, the J call TRBJ2-5, with a possible D match to TRBD2 (5 bases). There are 14 residues in the CDR3. The germline V and J ends were trimmed by 3 bases and 0 bases, with 8 bases remaining between them. Germline V gene data show CDR1 as LGHDT and CDR2 as YNNKEL (reference sequence). DNA for the CDR3: TGTGCCAGCAGCCAGAGAGGGTACCAAGAGACCCAGTACTTC. Translated: CASSQRGYQETQYF.

This clonotype turned up a few times. The genes are TRBV28 and TRBJ2-1, with D perhaps matching TRBD1 or TRBD2 (5 bases each). The CDR3 extends over 14 amino acids. Germline V gene lookup returns CDR1 MDHEN and CDR2 SYDVKM. Trimming stripped 5 bases from V and 7 bases from J, with 15 bases between. CDR3: CASSPLGVWNEQFF. DNA of the CDR3: TGTGCCAGCAGTCCCTTGGGGGTTTGGAATGAGCAGTTCTTC.

This clonotype has more than one count but fewer than ten. The chain recombines TRBV30 with TRBJ2-3; D possibly matches TRBD1 or TRBD2 (6 bases each). Germline-derived CDR1 and CDR2 are GTSNPN and SVGIG (reference sequence). Trimming cost V 8 bases and J 4 bases, with 16 bases left between them. There are 13 residues in the CDR3. CDR3 DNA sequence: TGTGCCCGGGGGCTAAAAGGAGCAGATACGCAGTATTTT. Protein sequence: CARGLKGADTQYF.